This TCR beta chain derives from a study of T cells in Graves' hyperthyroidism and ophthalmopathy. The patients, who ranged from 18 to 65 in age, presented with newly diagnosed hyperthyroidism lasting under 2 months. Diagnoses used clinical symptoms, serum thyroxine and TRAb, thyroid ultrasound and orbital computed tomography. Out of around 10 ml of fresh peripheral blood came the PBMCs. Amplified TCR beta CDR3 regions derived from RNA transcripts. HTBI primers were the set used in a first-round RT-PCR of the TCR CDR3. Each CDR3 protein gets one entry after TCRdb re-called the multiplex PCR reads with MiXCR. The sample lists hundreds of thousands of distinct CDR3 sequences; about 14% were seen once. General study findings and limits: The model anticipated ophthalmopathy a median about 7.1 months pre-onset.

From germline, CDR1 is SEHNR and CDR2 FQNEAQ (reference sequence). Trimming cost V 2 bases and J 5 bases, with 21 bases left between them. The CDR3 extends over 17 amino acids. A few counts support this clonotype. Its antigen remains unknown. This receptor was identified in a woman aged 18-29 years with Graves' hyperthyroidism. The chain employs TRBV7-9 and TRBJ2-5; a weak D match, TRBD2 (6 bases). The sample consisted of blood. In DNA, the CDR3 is TGTGCCAGCAGCTTAATATCGGCCGGGAGAGTGGGGGAGACCCAGTACTTC. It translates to CASSLISAGRVGETQYF. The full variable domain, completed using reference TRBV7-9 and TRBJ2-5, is DTGVSQNPRHKITKRGQNVTFRCDPISEHNRLYWYRQTLGQGPEFLTYFQNEAQLEKSRLLSDRFSAERPKGSFSTLEIQRTEQGDSAMYLCASSLISAGRVGETQYFGPGTRLLVL.